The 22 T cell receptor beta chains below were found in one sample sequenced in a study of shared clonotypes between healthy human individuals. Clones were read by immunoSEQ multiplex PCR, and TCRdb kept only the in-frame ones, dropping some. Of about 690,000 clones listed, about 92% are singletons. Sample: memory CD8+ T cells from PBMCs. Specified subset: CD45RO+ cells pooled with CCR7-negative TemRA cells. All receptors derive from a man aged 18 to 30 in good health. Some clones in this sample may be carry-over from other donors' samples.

CDR3 region: CASSSRVGGAYEQYF. In DNA, the CDR3 is TGTGCCAGCAGTTCACGAGTGGGAGGCGCCTACGAGCAGTACTTC. The chain links TRBV6-6 to TRBJ2-7, with D maybe TRBD2 (6 bases). The CDR3 totals 15 residues. V lost 4 bases and J 2 bases, leaving 15 bases between the germline ends. Germline V lookup: CDR1 MNHNY, CDR2 SVGAGI (reference sequence).

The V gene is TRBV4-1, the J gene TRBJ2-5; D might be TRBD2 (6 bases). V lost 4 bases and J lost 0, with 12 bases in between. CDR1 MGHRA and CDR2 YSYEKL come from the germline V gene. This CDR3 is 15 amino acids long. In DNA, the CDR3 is TGCGCCAGCAGCCGTACGGGGAGGTACCAAGAGACCCAGTACTTC. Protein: CASSRTGRYQETQYF.

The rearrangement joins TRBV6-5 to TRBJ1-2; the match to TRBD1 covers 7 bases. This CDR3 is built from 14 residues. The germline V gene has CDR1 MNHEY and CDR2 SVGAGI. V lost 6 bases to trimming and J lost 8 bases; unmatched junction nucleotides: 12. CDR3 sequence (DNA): TGTGCCAGCAGGGACCAGGGGGAGCGAGGAGGCTACACCTTC. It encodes CASRDQGERGGYTF.

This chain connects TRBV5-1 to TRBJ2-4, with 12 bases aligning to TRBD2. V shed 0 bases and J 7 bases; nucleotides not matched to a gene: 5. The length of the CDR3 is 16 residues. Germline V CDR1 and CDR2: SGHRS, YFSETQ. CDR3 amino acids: CASSLGLAGGPNIQYF. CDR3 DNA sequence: TGCGCCAGCAGCTTGGGGCTAGCGGGAGGGCCTAACATTCAGTACTTC.

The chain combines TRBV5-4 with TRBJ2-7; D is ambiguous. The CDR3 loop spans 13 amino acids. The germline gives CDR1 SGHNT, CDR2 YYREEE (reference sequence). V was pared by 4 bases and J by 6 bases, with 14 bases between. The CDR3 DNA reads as TGTGCCAGCAGCCAGGTGGGGTTCTCCGAGCAGTACTTC. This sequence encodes CASSQVGFSEQYF.

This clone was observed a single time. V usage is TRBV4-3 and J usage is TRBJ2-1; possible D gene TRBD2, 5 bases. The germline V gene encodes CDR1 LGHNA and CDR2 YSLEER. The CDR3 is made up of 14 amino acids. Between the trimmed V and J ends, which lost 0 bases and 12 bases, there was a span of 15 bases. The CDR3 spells CASSQEEGTTGQFF. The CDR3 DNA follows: TGCGCCAGCAGCCAAGAAGAGGGCACAACGGGGCAGTTCTTC.

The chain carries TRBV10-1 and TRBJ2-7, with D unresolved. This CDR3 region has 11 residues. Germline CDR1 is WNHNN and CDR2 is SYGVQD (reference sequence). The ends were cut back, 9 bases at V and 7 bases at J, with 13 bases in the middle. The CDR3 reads CARRLVEEQYF. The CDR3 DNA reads TGCGCCAGGAGGCTTGTTGAGGAGCAGTACTTC.

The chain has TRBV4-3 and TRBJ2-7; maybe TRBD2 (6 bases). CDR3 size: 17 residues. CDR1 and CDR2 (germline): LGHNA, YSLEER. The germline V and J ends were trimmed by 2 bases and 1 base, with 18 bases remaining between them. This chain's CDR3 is CASSQSRGGLGSYEQYF. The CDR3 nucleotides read TGCGCCAGCAGCCAATCGCGGGGTGGCCTGGGGTCCTACGAGCAGTACTTC.

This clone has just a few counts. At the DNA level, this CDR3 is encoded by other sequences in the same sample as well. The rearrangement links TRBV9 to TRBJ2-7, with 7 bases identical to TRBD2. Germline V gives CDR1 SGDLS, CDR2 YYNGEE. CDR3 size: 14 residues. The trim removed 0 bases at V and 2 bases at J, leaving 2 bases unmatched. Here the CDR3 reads CASSVGAGAYEQYF. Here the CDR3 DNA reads TGTGCCAGCAGCGTAGGCGCGGGAGCCTACGAGCAGTACTTC.

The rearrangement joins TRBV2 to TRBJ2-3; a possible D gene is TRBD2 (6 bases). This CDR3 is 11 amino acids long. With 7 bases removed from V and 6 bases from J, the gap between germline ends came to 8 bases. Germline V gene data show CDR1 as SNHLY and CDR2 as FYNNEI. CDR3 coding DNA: TGTGCCAGCACGGGAGTGGATACGCAGTATTTT. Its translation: CASTGVDTQYF.

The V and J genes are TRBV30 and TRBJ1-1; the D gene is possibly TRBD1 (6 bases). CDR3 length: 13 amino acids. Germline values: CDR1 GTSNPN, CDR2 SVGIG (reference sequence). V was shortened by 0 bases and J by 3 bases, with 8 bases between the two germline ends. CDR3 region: CAWSVGAYTEAFF. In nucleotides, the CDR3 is TGTGCCTGGAGTGTGGGGGCGTACACTGAAGCTTTCTTT.

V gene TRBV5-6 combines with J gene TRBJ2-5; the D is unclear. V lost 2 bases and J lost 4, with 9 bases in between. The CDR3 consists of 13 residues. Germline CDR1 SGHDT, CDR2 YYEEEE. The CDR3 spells CASSLRPRETQYF. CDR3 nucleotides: TGTGCCAGCAGCTTACGACCACGAGAGACCCAGTACTTC.

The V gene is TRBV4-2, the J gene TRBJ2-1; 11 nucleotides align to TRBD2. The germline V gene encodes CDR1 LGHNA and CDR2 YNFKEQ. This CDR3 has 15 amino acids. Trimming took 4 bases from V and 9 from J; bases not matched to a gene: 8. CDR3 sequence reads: CASSPAIAGGVEQFF. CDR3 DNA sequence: TGTGCCAGCAGCCCAGCGATAGCGGGAGGGGTTGAGCAGTTCTTC.

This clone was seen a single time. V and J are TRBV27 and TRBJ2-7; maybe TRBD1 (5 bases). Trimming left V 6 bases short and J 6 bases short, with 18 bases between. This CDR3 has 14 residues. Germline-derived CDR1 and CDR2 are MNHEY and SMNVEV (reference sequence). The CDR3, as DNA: TGTGCCAGCAGACCAACAGGTCCGGTCCTCGAGCAGTACTTC. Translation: CASRPTGPVLEQYF.

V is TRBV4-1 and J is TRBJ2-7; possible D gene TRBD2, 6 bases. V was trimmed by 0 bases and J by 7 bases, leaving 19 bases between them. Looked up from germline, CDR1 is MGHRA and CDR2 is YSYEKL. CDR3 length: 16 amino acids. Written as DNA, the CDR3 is TGCGCCAGCAGCCAAGAATCGACCGGGACTCGACGGGAGCAGTACTTC. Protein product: CASSQESTGTRREQYF.

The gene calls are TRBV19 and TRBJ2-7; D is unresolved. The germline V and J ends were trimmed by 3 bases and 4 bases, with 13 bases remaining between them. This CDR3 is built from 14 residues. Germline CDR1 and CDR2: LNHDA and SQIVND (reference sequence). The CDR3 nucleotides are TGTGCCAGTAGTATCCCAGGCGGCTTTTACGAGCAGTACTTC. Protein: CASSIPGGFYEQYF.

The CDR3 DNA reads as TGTGCCAGGAAGGGGGCCCCCAGCCACGGTACGCAGTATTTT. Translating gives CARKGAPSHGTQYF. The chain employs TRBV2 and TRBJ2-3; TRBD1 matches 7 bases. This CDR3 is 14 amino acids long. CDR1 is SNHLY, CDR2 FYNNEI, per germline. V dropped 9 bases and J dropped 8; count of bases not matched to a gene: 14.

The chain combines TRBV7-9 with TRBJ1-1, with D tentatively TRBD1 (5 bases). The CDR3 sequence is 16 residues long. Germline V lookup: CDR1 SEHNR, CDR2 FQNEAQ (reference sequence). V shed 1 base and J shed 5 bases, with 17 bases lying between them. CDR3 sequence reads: CASSLGTGARGTEAFF. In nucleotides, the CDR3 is TGTGCCAGCAGCTTAGGTACCGGGGCCCGTGGGACTGAAGCTTTCTTT. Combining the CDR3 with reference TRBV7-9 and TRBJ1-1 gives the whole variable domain DTGVSQNPRHKITKRGQNVTFRCDPISEHNRLYWYRQTLGQGPEFLTYFQNEAQLEKSRLLSDRFSAERPKGSFSTLEIQRTEQGDSAMYLCASSLGTGARGTEAFFGQGTRLTVV.

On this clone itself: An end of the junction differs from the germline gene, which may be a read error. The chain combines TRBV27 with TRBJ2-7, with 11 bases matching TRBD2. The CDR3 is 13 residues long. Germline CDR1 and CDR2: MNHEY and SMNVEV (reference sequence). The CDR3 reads CASTLAGGYEQYF. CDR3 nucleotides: TGTGCCAGCACTTTAGCGGGAGGGTACGAGCAGTACTTC.

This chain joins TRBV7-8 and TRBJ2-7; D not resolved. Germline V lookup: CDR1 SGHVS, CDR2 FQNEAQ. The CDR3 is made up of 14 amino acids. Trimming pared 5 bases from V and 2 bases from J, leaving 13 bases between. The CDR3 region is CASSPTERPYEQYF. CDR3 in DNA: TGTGCCAGCAGCCCTACGGAGCGCCCCTACGAGCAGTACTTC.

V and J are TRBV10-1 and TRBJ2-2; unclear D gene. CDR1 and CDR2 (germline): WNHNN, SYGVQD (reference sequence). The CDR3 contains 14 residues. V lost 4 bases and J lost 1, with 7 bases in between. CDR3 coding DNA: TGCGCCAGCAGTGCCCAGGAGAACACCGGGGAGCTGTTTTTT. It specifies CASSAQENTGELFF.

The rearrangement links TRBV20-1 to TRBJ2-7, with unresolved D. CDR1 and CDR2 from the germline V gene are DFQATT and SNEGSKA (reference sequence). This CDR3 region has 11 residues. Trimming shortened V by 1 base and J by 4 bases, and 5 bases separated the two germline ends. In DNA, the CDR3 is TGCAGTGCTAGAGTCGTATACGAGCAGTACTTC. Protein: CSARVVYEQYF.